This is a list of T cell receptor beta chains from one sample in a study of human T cells and chemical hapten exposure. TCRdb reprocessed the RACE reads via MiXCR and lists one record per CDR3 protein. The table records tens of thousands of distinct CDR3 sequences, 6% to 8.5% of them present only once. The specimen comprised whole blood, sampled in connection with sensitization to the hapten diphenylcyclopropenone (DPC). All receptors derive from a woman aged 25 to 39 with alopecia areata. Some clones in this sample may be carry-over from other donors' samples. Both conserved end residues are part of each CDR3. A D gene is named only where the DNA matches it firmly. Clone size is given for some rows only: seen once, a few or many times, or a class if the clone is expanded.

d_call | j_call | clone_size | v_call | cdr3_aa | cdr3_nt
TRBD1 | TRBJ2-7 | few | TRBV9 | CASSPQDRAAYEQYF | TGTGCCAGCAGCCCACAGGACAGGGCGGCCTACGAGCAGTACTTC
TRBD1 | TRBJ1-2 | many | TRBV5-1 | CASRKSGDRGGYGYTF | TGCGCCAGCCGAAAATCCGGGGACAGGGGAGGCTATGGCTACACCTTC
TRBD2 | TRBJ2-1 | many | TRBV7-3 | CASSLSGGDFSYNEQFF | TGTGCCAGCAGCTTGAGCGGGGGGGATTTCTCCTACAATGAGCAGTTCTTC
. | TRBJ2-5 | few | TRBV9 | CASSVRVAQETQYF | TGTGCCAGCAGCGTACGAGTAGCACAAGAGACCCAGTACTTC
. | TRBJ1-3 | few | TRBV20-1 | CSASPGAGNTIYF | TGCAGTGCTAGTCCCGGGGCTGGAAACACCATATATTTT
. | TRBJ1-1 | many | TRBV18 | CASSPGVADTEAFF | TGTGCCAGCTCACCAGGGGTAGCGGACACTGAAGCTTTCTTT
TRBD1 | TRBJ2-2 | many | TRBV18 | CASSAGTANTGELFF | TGTGCCAGCTCAGCCGGGACAGCGAACACCGGGGAGCTGTTTTTT
. | TRBJ1-1 | . | TRBV7-9 | CASSVEGRTTEAFF | TGTGCCAGCAGCGTAGAGGGAAGGACCACTGAAGCTTTCTTT
TRBD2 | TRBJ2-2 | few | TRBV25-1 | CASSPGIAGSGELFF | TGTGCCAGCAGTCCCGGGATAGCGGGGAGCGGGGAGCTGTTTTTT
. | TRBJ1-6 | many | TRBV20-1 | CSARTTGMGNSPLHF | TGCAGTGCTAGAACTACAGGGATGGGTAATTCACCCCTCCACTTT
. | TRBJ1-2 | many | TRBV29-1 | CSVDRPTKYGYTF | TGCAGCGTTGACCGTCCTACCAAGTATGGCTACACCTTC
. | TRBJ2-7 | many | TRBV30 | CAWSKIGTYEQYF | TGTGCCTGGTCAAAGATAGGCACCTACGAGCAGTACTTC
. | TRBJ1-1 | many | TRBV7-8 | CASSLALGNTEAFF | TGTGCCAGCAGCTTAGCCTTAGGGAACACTGAAGCTTTCTTT
TRBD2 | TRBJ2-3 | many | TRBV9 | CASSVATLGGTSGSTDTQYF | TGTGCCAGCAGCGTAGCTACCTTAGGAGGGACTAGCGGAAGCACAGATACGCAGTATTTT
. | TRBJ1-1 | . | TRBV2 | CASEAVPNTEAFF | TGTGCCAGTGAGGCGGTTCCGAACACTGAAGCTTTCTTT
. | TRBJ2-2 | many | TRBV5-1 | CASRLRDTGELFF | TGCGCCAGCAGGTTAAGGGACACCGGGGAGCTGTTTTTT
TRBD1 | TRBJ1-2 | many | TRBV5-6 | CASSFGTAGYTF | TGTGCCAGCAGCTTTGGGACAGCCGGCTACACCTTC
TRBD1 | TRBJ1-2 | many | TRBV20-1 | CSGGTGALSNYGYTF | TGCAGTGGGGGGACAGGGGCACTTTCTAACTATGGCTACACCTTC
. | TRBJ2-7 | few | TRBV20-1 | CSARSGREEQYF | TGCAGTGCTAGATCTGGCCGTGAGGAGCAGTACTTC
. | TRBJ1-1 | many | TRBV6-6 | CASSYNKGRQVDTEAFF | TGTGCCAGCAGTTACAATAAGGGGAGGCAGGTCGACACTGAAGCTTTCTTT
. | TRBJ1-1 | few | TRBV5-1 | CASREGQNKAFF | TGCGCCAGCAGGGAAGGACAGAACAAAGCTTTCTTT
. | TRBJ1-4 | many | TRBV14 | CASSPGSRGEKLFF | TGTGCCAGCAGCCCCGGGAGTCGAGGTGAAAAACTGTTTTTT
TRBD1 | TRBJ1-3 | . | TRBV20-1 | CSASGRAGGSGNTIYF | TGCAGTGCTAGTGGTCGGGCAGGGGGCTCTGGAAACACCATATATTTT
TRBD1 | TRBJ2-1 | many | TRBV7-6 | CASSSGGQKNEQFF | TGTGCCAGCAGCTCAGGGGGTCAGAAGAATGAGCAGTTCTTC
. | TRBJ2-3 | many | TRBV9 | CASSVATRGPFSTQYF | TGTGCCAGCAGCGTAGCCACGAGGGGCCCGTTTTCTACGCAGTATTTT
. | TRBJ2-1 | few | TRBV10-3 | CAISNVGLRNAYNEQFF | TGTGCCATCAGTAACGTTGGGTTGCGGAACGCCTACAATGAGCAGTTCTTC
. | TRBJ1-5 | many | TRBV20-1 | CSARGLNQPQHF | TGCAGTGCTAGAGGGTTGAATCAGCCCCAGCATTTT
. | TRBJ2-1 | many | TRBV12-3/TRBV12-4 | CASRLMQYNEQFF | TGTGCCAGCAGACTCATGCAGTACAATGAGCAGTTCTTC
. | TRBJ2-1 | many | TRBV12-3/TRBV12-4 | CASSLGAGSYNEQFF | TGTGCCAGCAGTTTAGGGGCTGGCTCCTACAATGAGCAGTTCTTC
. | TRBJ2-3 | many | TRBV10-3 | CAISESTQVRDPVNTDTQYF | TGTGCCATCAGTGAGTCGACTCAGGTTAGGGACCCAGTGAACACAGATACGCAGTATTTT
. | TRBJ1-5 | few | TRBV7-2 | CASSLEGGRMAQHF | TGTGCCAGCAGCTTAGAGGGCGGACGTATGGCCCAGCATTTT
. | TRBJ1-2 | few | TRBV6-4 | CASSKTGLGDYGYTF | TGTGCCAGCAGCAAGACAGGACTGGGGGACTATGGCTACACCTTC
. | TRBJ1-1 | many | TRBV7-3 | CASSLNKNTEAFF | TGTGCCAGCAGCTTAAACAAGAACACTGAAGCTTTCTTT
. | TRBJ2-3 | many | TRBV30 | CAWSPHLPEDTQYF | TGTGCCTGGAGCCCTCACCTCCCGGAGGATACGCAGTATTTT
. | TRBJ2-1 | many | TRBV7-9 | CASSLGGGFNNEQFF | TGTGCCAGCAGCCTAGGGGGGGGATTCAACAATGAGCAGTTCTTC
. | TRBJ2-1 | . | TRBV5-1 | CASSFRQKSSYNEQFF | TGCGCCAGCAGCTTCCGACAGAAAAGCTCCTACAATGAGCAGTTCTTC
. | TRBJ1-1 | many | TRBV3-1 | CASSQVGSVWAFF | TGTGCCAGCAGCCAAGTTGGGTCCGTTTGGGCTTTCTTT
. | TRBJ1-1 | . | TRBV5-6 | CASSFVQPMNTEAFF | TGTGCCAGCAGCTTTGTACAGCCCATGAACACTGAAGCTTTCTTT
. | TRBJ2-6 | many | TRBV7-9 | CASSLTPRTSGANVLTF | TGTGCCAGCAGCTTAACGCCCCGAACCTCTGGGGCCAACGTCCTGACTTTC
TRBD1 | TRBJ2-5 | few | TRBV5-1 | CASSSTGSGQGYGTQYF | TGCGCCAGCAGCTCGACCGGTTCGGGACAGGGGTACGGAACCCAGTACTTC
. | TRBJ2-5 | many | TRBV7-2 | CASSLDGRPYQETQYF | TGTGCCAGCAGCTTAGACGGCAGGCCGTACCAAGAGACCCAGTACTTC
. | TRBJ1-1 | many | TRBV27 | CASSLLAVPTTEAFF | TGTGCCAGCAGTTTATTGGCAGTACCAACTACGGAAGCTTTCTTT
. | TRBJ2-1 | many | TRBV12-3/TRBV12-4 | CASSLRSGGSSYNEQFF | TGTGCCAGCAGTCTCCGTTCTGGGGGCAGCTCCTACAATGAGCAGTTCTTC
. | TRBJ1-6 | many | TRBV2 | CASSRTDYNSPLHF | TGTGCCAGCAGTCGGACAGACTATAATTCACCCCTCCACTTT
TRBD1 | TRBJ1-5 | few | TRBV19 | CASSIPTGQGPQHF | TGTGCCAGTAGTATTCCGACGGGACAGGGGCCCCAGCATTTT
. | TRBJ1-1 | many | TRBV7-2 | CASSLVAQILSAFF | TGTGCCAGCAGCTTAGTGGCACAGATCCTCTCGGCTTTCTTT
. | TRBJ2-6 | many | TRBV10-2 | CASSDRSSGANVLTF | TGCGCCAGCAGTGACAGGAGCTCTGGGGCCAACGTCCTGACTTTC
. | TRBJ1-6 | once | TRBV7-6 | CASIRDGTNSPLHF | TGTGCCAGCATCCGGGACGGGACAAATTCACCCCTCCACTTT
. | TRBJ1-2 | few | TRBV5-1 | CASSLADSNYGYTF | TGCGCCAGCAGCTTGGCCGACAGCAACTATGGCTACACCTTC
. | TRBJ2-3 | . | TRBV20-1 | CSAHRDFTDTQYF | TGCAGTGCTCACCGGGACTTCACAGATACGCAGTATTTT
. | TRBJ1-2 | . | TRBV29-1 | CSVSRYNYGYTF | TGCAGCGTTAGTCGGTATAACTATGGCTACACCTTC
. | TRBJ1-2 | . | TRBV7-3 | CASSLTSGAGGYTF | TGTGCCAGCAGCTTAACGTCAGGGGCAGGAGGCTACACCTTC
. | TRBJ1-1 | many | TRBV5-1 | CASTAENTEAFF | TGCGCCAGCACCGCGGAGAACACTGAAGCTTTCTTT
. | TRBJ2-3 | . | TRBV7-9 | CATLGQAGDTQYF | TGTGCCACCTTGGGCCAGGCTGGAGATACGCAGTATTTT
TRBD1 | TRBJ2-6 | . | TRBV15 | CATSNRDRVAGANVLTF | TGTGCCACCAGCAACAGGGACAGGGTGGCGGGGGCCAACGTCCTGACTTTC
. | TRBJ2-3 | many | TRBV6-4 | CAKIDRLHTQYF | TGTGCCAAAATAGACAGACTCCATACGCAGTATTTT
. | TRBJ1-2 | many | TRBV29-1 | CSVIEGNYGYTF | TGCAGCGTGATAGAGGGAAACTATGGCTACACCTTC
TRBD1 | TRBJ2-7 | many | TRBV7-8 | CASSSTGYEQYF | TGTGCCAGCAGCTCGACAGGGTACGAGCAGTACTTC